The next 28 T cell receptor beta chains were all read from a single sample in a study of shared clonotypes between healthy human individuals. Data came from immunoSEQ multiplex PCR; TCRdb stores just in-frame clones and leaves some out. The sample holds about 2.5 million clones, less than 95% seen once. The sequenced material came from naive CD4+ T cells from PBMCs. Subset noted: CD45RA+ positively selected. These TCRs come from a young man in good health. Some clones in this sample may be carry-over from other donors' samples.

This clone has a single count. The chain links TRBV12-5 to TRBJ2-3, with a possible D match to TRBD1 (5 bases). The V gene lost 6 bases and the J gene lost 6 bases, with 13 bases spanning the gap. CDR1 is LGHNT, CDR2 FRNRAP, per germline. There are 13 residues in the CDR3. The CDR3 sequence is CASGGLARDTQYF. The CDR3 DNA sequence: TGTGCTAGTGGGGGGCTCGCTCGGGATACGCAGTATTTT.

The chain is built from TRBV30 and TRBJ1-6; D unresolved. The CDR3 spans 10 residues. Germline-derived CDR1 and CDR2 are GTSNPN and SVGIG (reference sequence). Trimming shortened V by 5 bases and J by 10 bases, and 6 bases separated the two germline ends. The CDR3 DNA is TGTGCCTGGGGAGGCTCACCCCTCCACTTT. It specifies CAWGGSPLHF.

V and J are TRBV5-6 and TRBJ2-5; D call uncertain. Trimming shortened V by 2 bases and J by 5 bases, and 10 bases separated the two germline ends. The CDR3 runs to 13 residues. Germline V gene lookup returns CDR1 SGHDT and CDR2 YYEEEE. The CDR3: CASSLDNAETQYF. In nucleotides, the CDR3 is TGTGCCAGCAGCTTAGACAACGCGGAGACCCAGTACTTC.

The chain carries TRBV5-1 and TRBJ1-1, with D possibly matching TRBD1 (5 bases). Germline-derived CDR1 and CDR2 are SGHRS and YFSETQ. Trimming took 4 bases from V and 11 from J, leaving 21 bases between them. The CDR3 spans 14 residues. CDR3 sequence (DNA): TGCGCCAGCAGCCTGAACGGGGTGGCAGGGAGGGCTTTCTTT. This encodes CASSLNGVAGRAFF.

In its sample, this clone was seen a few times. The chain joins TRBV5-4 to TRBJ1-2, with D maybe TRBD1 (6 bases). The V end was cut by 2 bases, the J end by 5 bases, with 10 bases between. CDR1 and CDR2 from the germline V gene are SGHNT and YYREEE (reference sequence). The CDR3 totals 13 residues. The CDR3 sequence is CASSFGQRYGYTF. CDR3 coding DNA: TGTGCCAGCAGCTTTGGACAGCGATATGGCTACACCTTC.

This chain uses TRBV5-1 with TRBJ2-1, with TRBD1 matching over 8 bases. The CDR3 is made up of 15 amino acids. Trimming at V came to 0 bases and at J to 6 bases, leaving 5 bases not matched to a gene. The germline CDR1 and CDR2 sequences are SGHRS and YFSETQ. The CDR3 DNA is TGCGCCAGCAGCTTGGCTCAGGGGGCCTTCAATGAGCAGTTCTTC. Translated, it gives CASSLAQGAFNEQFF.

The V gene is TRBV9, the J gene TRBJ1-2; no reliable D call. Between the trimmed V and J ends, which lost 3 bases and 7 bases, there was a span of 16 bases. The CDR3 is 14 amino acids. Germline loops: CDR1 SGDLS, CDR2 YYNGEE. This CDR3 reads CASSARLGLVGYTF. Here the CDR3 DNA reads TGTGCCAGCAGCGCCCGGTTAGGACTAGTTGGCTACACCTTC.

This clone was detected only once. The chain joins TRBV28 to TRBJ1-1, with D unclear. The CDR3 contains 12 residues. Trimming took 8 bases from V and 1 from J, leaving 8 bases between them. Germline V gene sequence: CDR1 MDHEN, CDR2 SYDVKM. For the CDR3, the DNA is TGTGCCAGCCGCGTACAGAACACTGAAGCTTTCTTT. As protein: CASRVQNTEAFF.

V is TRBV6-1 and J is TRBJ1-1, with 7 bases matching TRBD1. This CDR3 is 14 amino acids long. With 6 bases clipped from V and 4 bases from J, the junction kept 8 bases outside the gene matches. From germline, CDR1 is MNHNS and CDR2 SASEGT. The CDR3 sequence: CASSITGVATEAFF. CDR3 coding DNA: TGTGCCAGCAGCATTACAGGGGTGGCCACTGAAGCTTTCTTT.

The V and J genes are TRBV10-3 and TRBJ2-7; 9 bases match TRBD1. V lost 8 bases to trimming and J lost 3 bases; unmatched junction nucleotides: 5. The CDR3 has 13 residues. CDR1 and CDR2 (germline): ENHRY, SYGVKD. Written as DNA, the CDR3 is TGTGCCATCTTCTCGGGACAGGGCTACGAGCAGTACTTC. Protein: CAIFSGQGYEQYF.

The rearrangement links TRBV2 to TRBJ2-7; weak D call: TRBD2 (6 bases). CDR1 is SNHLY and CDR2 is FYNNEI in the germline V gene. Trimming cost V 6 bases and J 1 base, with 16 bases left between them. This CDR3 has 15 amino acids. The CDR3 is CASSTRELTSYEQYF. The CDR3 bases are TGTGCCAGCAGCACACGGGAGCTAACTTCCTACGAGCAGTACTTC. The full variable domain, rest sourced from reference TRBV2 and TRBJ2-7, is EPEVTQTPSHQVTQMGQEVILRCVPISNHLYFYWYRQILGQKVEFLVSFYNNEISEKSEIFDDQFSVERPDGSNFTLKIRSTKLEDSAMYFCASSTRELTSYEQYFGPGTRLTVT.

This chain connects TRBV20-1 to TRBJ2-1, with no clear D. The V and J ends lost 1 base and 8 bases respectively, with 6 bases between them. This CDR3 region has 11 residues. Germline V CDR1 and CDR2: DFQATT, SNEGSKA (reference sequence). CDR3 DNA: TGCAGTGCTAGAGGGTTTCATGAGCAGTTCTTC. It is translated as CSARGFHEQFF.

This clone was detected once. This chain uses TRBV5-8 with TRBJ2-2; TRBD1 agrees at 10 bases. V gave up 4 bases and J gave up 3 bases; unmatched junction bases: 3. Germline CDR1 and CDR2: SGHTS and YDEGEE. The CDR3 consists of 15 residues. CDR3 loop: CASSLGQGDTGELFF. The CDR3 DNA reads TGTGCCAGCAGCCTCGGACAGGGGGACACCGGGGAGCTGTTTTTT.

The chain uses TRBV19 and TRBJ1-5; 7 positions agree with TRBD1. The CDR3 has 14 residues. V lost 6 bases to trimming and J lost 4 bases; unmatched junction nucleotides: 6. Germline CDR1 LNHDA, CDR2 SQIVND (reference sequence). CDR3 in amino acids: CASRPQGGNQPQHF. The CDR3 coding sequence is TGTGCCAGTAGACCTCAGGGGGGAAATCAGCCCCAGCATTTT.

The V call is TRBV6-5, the J call TRBJ2-7; D gene unclear. This CDR3 comprises 15 residues. Trimming shortened V by 6 bases and J by 1 base, and 16 bases separated the two germline ends. CDR1 is MNHEY, CDR2 SVGAGI, per germline. CDR3 region: CASSNVRLGSYEQYF. The DNA for the CDR3 is TGTGCCAGCAGCAACGTCAGGTTAGGGTCCTACGAGCAGTACTTC.

The chain joins TRBV6-5 to TRBJ2-5; 10 bases are a match to TRBD2. With 8 bases clipped from V and 2 bases from J, the junction kept 5 bases outside the gene matches. The germline gives CDR1 MNHEY, CDR2 SVGAGI. The CDR3 has 14 amino acids. The CDR3 loop reads CASQTSGAQETQYF. CDR3 nucleotide sequence: TGTGCCAGCCAAACTAGCGGGGCACAAGAGACCCAGTACTTC.

The chain uses TRBV9 and TRBJ2-3; D is perhaps TRBD2 (6 bases). V was pared by 3 bases and J by 1 base, with 15 bases between. Germline CDR1 and CDR2: SGDLS and YYNGEE. The length of the CDR3 is 16 residues. In DNA, the CDR3 is TGTGCCAGCAGCGGTAAAACATCTAGCGGCACAGATACGCAGTATTTT. This gives the protein CASSGKTSSGTDTQYF. Variable domain in full (rest from reference TRBV9 and TRBJ2-3): DSGVTQTPKHLITATGQRVTLRCSPRSGDLSVYWYQQSLDQGLQFLIQYYNGEERAKGNILERFSAQQFPDLHSELNLSSLELGDSALYFCASSGKTSSGTDTQYFGPGTRLTVL.

This clone was observed once. This chain links TRBV28 with TRBJ1-5; D is possibly TRBD1 (5 bases). Deletions cut 5 bases from V and 2 bases from J, with 13 bases between. CDR3 length equals 15 residues. The germline gives CDR1 MDHEN, CDR2 SYDVKM. The CDR3 protein is CASSRPLTGNQPQHF. The CDR3 region has the DNA TGTGCCAGCAGTCGCCCGCTGACAGGCAATCAGCCCCAGCATTTT.

V gene TRBV28 combines with J gene TRBJ2-7, with D perhaps TRBD2 (5 bases). V was clipped by 3 bases and J by 2 bases, with 14 bases between them. The CDR3 is made up of 15 amino acids. The germline CDR1 and CDR2 sequences are MDHEN and SYDVKM. The DNA for the CDR3 is TGTGCCAGCAGTTTCCTAGGTAGCGTAGCCTACGAGCAGTACTTC. Amino acids: CASSFLGSVAYEQYF.

In its sample, this clone was seen once. V gene TRBV28 combines with J gene TRBJ1-2; D uncertain. Trimming shortened V by 6 bases and J by 7 bases, and 12 bases separated the two germline ends. Germline CDR1 and CDR2: MDHEN and SYDVKM. The CDR3 contains 12 residues. The CDR3 DNA sequence: TGTGCCAGCAGCTACTCAATTGGTGGCTACACCTTC. Amino acid sequence: CASSYSIGGYTF.

This clone came up once. This chain joins TRBV6-1 and TRBJ2-5; 9 positions agree with TRBD1. V lost 6 bases and J lost 4; bases outside the gene matches: 3. The CDR3 runs 13 residues. Germline assignment: CDR1 MNHNS and CDR2 SASEGT. The CDR3 DNA reads TGTGCCAGCAGGGGGACAGGGCCAGAGACCCAGTACTTC. Protein product: CASRGTGPETQYF.

The chain has TRBV5-1 and TRBJ2-3; 10 bases match TRBD2. The CDR3 totals 15 residues. CDR1 SGHRS and CDR2 YFSETQ come from the germline V gene. J was trimmed by 5 bases and V by 4 bases; bases with no gene match: 7. DNA for the CDR3: TGCGCCAGCAGCGGAGCGGGAGGGCGTATAGATACGCAGTATTTT. It specifies CASSGAGGRIDTQYF.

This chain joins TRBV7-3 and TRBJ2-5; the match to TRBD1 covers 8 bases. Germline V gives CDR1 SGHTA, CDR2 FQGTGA. The CDR3 is made up of 17 amino acids. V trimming: 5 bases; J trimming: 5 bases; junction bases outside the gene matches: 16. CDR3 loop: CASSPHPGQGAIETQYF. CDR3 DNA sequence: TGTGCCAGCAGCCCCCACCCAGGGCAGGGGGCTATTGAGACCCAGTACTTC. Drawing the rest from reference TRBV7-3 and TRBJ2-5, the complete variable domain is GAGVSQTPSNKVTEKGKYVELRCDPISGHTALYWYRQSLGQGPEFLIYFQGTGAADDSGLPNDRFFAVRPEGSVSTLKIQRTERGDSAVYLCASSPHPGQGAIETQYFGPGTRLLVL.

V gene TRBV6-5 combines with J gene TRBJ1-5; no firm D call. The germline V gene encodes CDR1 MNHEY and CDR2 SVGAGI. V was trimmed by 5 bases and J by 6 bases, leaving 11 bases between them. CDR3 length equals 13 residues. CDR3 loop: CASSAERIQPQHF. The CDR3 nucleotides read TGTGCCAGCAGTGCCGAAAGAATTCAGCCCCAGCATTTT.

The chain recombines TRBV5-6 with TRBJ1-2; D gene uncertain. The CDR3 totals 14 residues. Trimming removed 2 bases at V and 8 bases at J, with 16 bases between. Germline V gives CDR1 SGHDT, CDR2 YYEEEE. Here the CDR3 DNA reads TGTGCCAGCAGCTTAACCCTTTCCGGGCCGGGCTACACCTTC. As protein: CASSLTLSGPGYTF.

The V gene is TRBV27, the J gene TRBJ2-2, with D possibly TRBD2 on 6 matching bases. The germline V gene encodes CDR1 MNHEY and CDR2 SMNVEV (reference sequence). The V and J ends lost 10 bases and 0 bases respectively, with 15 bases between them. The CDR3 length is 15 residues. CDR3 DNA sequence: TGTGCCACCCGCGCGGCGGGATCGAACACCGGGGAGCTGTTTTTT. Its translation is CATRAAGSNTGELFF.

CDR3 in amino acids: CATSDGLYTEAFF. DNA for the CDR3: TGTGCCACATCTGACGGGCTGTACACTGAAGCTTTCTTT. The rearrangement uses TRBV7-3 and TRBJ1-1; D ambiguous. This CDR3 has 13 amino acids. Germline lookup yields CDR1 SGHTA and CDR2 FQGTGA. Trimming removed 10 bases at V and 3 bases at J, with 15 bases between.

The rearrangement links TRBV6-4 to TRBJ2-1, with TRBD2 matching over 8 bases. The CDR3 is 15 amino acids. J was trimmed by 4 bases and V by 3 bases; bases with no gene match: 5. The germline CDR1 and CDR2 sequences are MRHNA and SNTAGT. The CDR3 sequence: CASSEALAGYNEQFF. Here the CDR3 DNA reads TGTGCCAGCAGTGAGGCCCTAGCGGGTTACAATGAGCAGTTCTTC.